What follows is one T cell receptor (beta chain) and its context. The antigen remains undetermined. This sample stems from a study of Ad26.COV2.S vaccination and SARS-CoV-2 variants. Across the study: In the COV1001 trial, the donor was in the Ad26.COV2.S arm. Administration of Ad26.COV2.S was intramuscular, either once or twice 56 days apart.

CDR3 length equals 15 residues. Per germline, CDR1 MNHEY and CDR2 SMNVEV (reference sequence). The V and J ends lost 6 bases and 3 bases, in that order; junction bases with no gene match: 10. Study conclusions and caveats: Participants in the vaccine arm had higher spike-specific TCR breadth; placebo recipients had lower. Considerable breadth of spike-specific CD8+ and CD4+ T cell responses has reportedly been documented following vaccination.

This sample's treatment: approximately 18 received Ad26.COV2.S at low or high dose, single or two shots; roughly five received placebo; per-sample allocation not given. Samples analyzed were those drawn on day 63 after the first vaccine or placebo injection. Only in-frame clones appear in the TCRdb table, and some are missing; sequencing was by immunoSEQ multiplex PCR. This sample has 500,000 or so clones, with roughly 89% found just once. Here the sequenced sample was peripheral blood, taken in a trial of Ad26.COV2.S vaccine versus placebo. The chain joins TRBV27 to TRBJ2-7; 8 positions agree with TRBD2. This clonotype originated in a person between 18 and 60 years old who received the Ad26.COV2.S COVID-19 vaccine or a placebo. The CDR3 DNA reads as TGTGCCAGCAGCGGCACTAGCGGAGGGTTCTACGAGCAGTACTTC. Translated: CASSGTSGGFYEQYF.